A selection of T cell receptor beta chains follows, all from one sample in a study of identical twins. TCRdb re-derived calls from the 5' RACE reads in MiXCR, one entry per CDR3 protein. The sample records about 470,000 distinct CDR3 sequences, roughly 24% being singletons. Another study also made use of these data, one on T cells expressing NK-cell markers.

Sequences were obtained from CD4+ T cells sorted from blood. Receptors were obtained from a woman aged 18-29 years in good health. The CDR3 runs from the conserved cysteine through the conserved F or W. Each record gives: V gene, J gene, clone size, D gene, CDR3 DNA, CDR3 protein. A D gene is named only where the DNA matches it firmly. Size is stated for part of the rows, as once, few or many counts, or as a class when the clone is expanded.

v_gene: TRBV24-1
j_gene: TRBJ2-1
abundance: -
d_gene: -
CDR3nt: TGTGCCACCAGTGATGCGGGTACCTCCTACAATGAGCAGTTCTTC
CDR3aa: CATSDAGTSYNEQFF

v_gene: TRBV7-3
j_gene: TRBJ2-7
abundance: -
d_gene: TRBD2
CDR3nt: TGTGCCAGCAGCGAACGGGGGGGGAACGAGCAGTACTTC
CDR3aa: CASSERGGNEQYF

v_gene: TRBV5-1
j_gene: TRBJ2-2
abundance: -
d_gene: TRBD2
CDR3nt: TGCGCCAGCAGCTTGCCGGGAGGCGGGGAGCTGTTTTTT
CDR3aa: CASSLPGGGELFF

v_gene: TRBV10-3
j_gene: TRBJ1-5
abundance: few
d_gene: -
CDR3nt: TGTGCCACCAGGGAAGGTCGGGGGAATCAGCCCCAGCATTTT
CDR3aa: CATREGRGNQPQHF

v_gene: TRBV5-6
j_gene: TRBJ2-3
abundance: few
d_gene: -
CDR3nt: TGTGCCAGCAGCCGCCCTCCAGAATTAACCGTATCCAATACGCAGTATTTT
CDR3aa: CASSRPPELTVSNTQYF

v_gene: TRBV3-1
j_gene: TRBJ2-3
abundance: -
d_gene: -
CDR3nt: TGTGCCAGCAGCCAAGAAGGAGTCTACACCACAGATACGCAGTATTTT
CDR3aa: CASSQEGVYTTDTQYF

v_gene: TRBV18
j_gene: TRBJ2-5
abundance: -
d_gene: -
CDR3nt: TGTGCCAGCAGCCCTAGACCGCAAGAGACCCAGTACTTC
CDR3aa: CASSPRPQETQYF

v_gene: TRBV15
j_gene: TRBJ2-7
abundance: few
d_gene: TRBD2
CDR3nt: TGTGCCACCAGCAGAGACCCGGGACTAGTGGCCTACGAGCAGTACTTC
CDR3aa: CATSRDPGLVAYEQYF

v_gene: TRBV11-2
j_gene: TRBJ2-7
abundance: -
d_gene: -
CDR3nt: TGTGCCAGCAGCTTATGGGGGAAAAGCTCCTACGAGCAGTACTTC
CDR3aa: CASSLWGKSSYEQYF

v_gene: TRBV29-1
j_gene: TRBJ2-7
abundance: -
d_gene: -
CDR3nt: TGCAGCGTTGAAGGTGTCAGGATTCCCTACGAGCAGTACTTC
CDR3aa: CSVEGVRIPYEQYF

v_gene: TRBV15
j_gene: TRBJ2-1
abundance: few
d_gene: TRBD1
CDR3nt: TGTGCCACCAGCAGAGATCCCGGACAGGGTAATGAGCAGTTCTTC
CDR3aa: CATSRDPGQGNEQFF

v_gene: TRBV25-1
j_gene: TRBJ2-7
abundance: few
d_gene: -
CDR3nt: TGTGCCAGCAGTGAATTGGATGGTACGGGCCCCTACGAGCAGTACTTC
CDR3aa: CASSELDGTGPYEQYF

v_gene: TRBV2
j_gene: TRBJ2-1
abundance: once
d_gene: -
CDR3nt: TGTGCCAGCAGCAGAGGGGGTGGGACCCTTAACAATGAGCAGTTCTTC
CDR3aa: CASSRGGGTLNNEQFF

v_gene: TRBV5-6
j_gene: TRBJ2-5
abundance: -
d_gene: -
CDR3nt: TGTGCCACCCCAGTGGGGGTAGAGACCCAGTACTTC
CDR3aa: CATPVGVETQYF

v_gene: TRBV2
j_gene: TRBJ1-6
abundance: -
d_gene: -
CDR3nt: TGTGCCAGCAGCGTCGCTTCTGCCTGGGGATCACCCCTCCACTTT
CDR3aa: CASSVASAWGSPLHF

v_gene: TRBV6-2/TRBV6-3
j_gene: TRBJ2-3
abundance: -
d_gene: -
CDR3nt: TGTGCCAGCAGTACACACTGGACTGGAGAGCAGTATTTT
CDR3aa: CASSTHWTGEQYF

v_gene: TRBV3-1
j_gene: TRBJ2-1
abundance: -
d_gene: -
CDR3nt: TGTGCCAGCAGCCAAGATAGTGGGCGGCACCATGGGTACAATGAGCAGTTCTTC
CDR3aa: CASSQDSGRHHGYNEQFF

v_gene: TRBV20-1
j_gene: TRBJ2-1
abundance: few
d_gene: -
CDR3nt: TGCAGTGCTAGAGGCCGGGAAGGGTCATACAATGAGCAGTTCTTC
CDR3aa: CSARGREGSYNEQFF

v_gene: TRBV2
j_gene: TRBJ2-1
abundance: -
d_gene: -
CDR3nt: TGTGCCAGCAGGGGCAATGGGAATGAGCAGTTCTTC
CDR3aa: CASRGNGNEQFF

v_gene: TRBV2
j_gene: TRBJ2-7
abundance: -
d_gene: -
CDR3nt: TGTGCCAGCAGCACAGGTCTGGTTGAGCAGTACTTC
CDR3aa: CASSTGLVEQYF

v_gene: TRBV6-1
j_gene: TRBJ1-2
abundance: -
d_gene: -
CDR3nt: TGTGCCAGCATTGGGAGCTCTTGGTCTGGCTACACCTTC
CDR3aa: CASIGSSWSGYTF

v_gene: TRBV5-1
j_gene: TRBJ2-3
abundance: few
d_gene: -
CDR3nt: TGCGCCAGCAGCTTCCTCGTAGCAGATACGCAGTATTTT
CDR3aa: CASSFLVADTQYF

v_gene: TRBV4-1
j_gene: TRBJ2-5
abundance: once
d_gene: -
CDR3nt: TGCGCCAGCAGCCAGGCCCTGACGGAGACCCAGTACTTC
CDR3aa: CASSQALTETQYF

v_gene: TRBV6-2/TRBV6-3
j_gene: TRBJ2-7
abundance: -
d_gene: -
CDR3nt: TGTGCCAGCAGTCCTCGGGATTCCGTGCAGTACTTC
CDR3aa: CASSPRDSVQYF

v_gene: TRBV7-2
j_gene: TRBJ1-1
abundance: -
d_gene: -
CDR3nt: TGTGCCAGCAGCTTATTCCCAGGGACCACTGAAGCTTTCTTT
CDR3aa: CASSLFPGTTEAFF

v_gene: TRBV11-2
j_gene: TRBJ2-1
abundance: few
d_gene: -
CDR3nt: TGTGCCAGCAGCGCCCGACACAGCTCCTACAATGAGCAGTTCTTC
CDR3aa: CASSARHSSYNEQFF

v_gene: TRBV20-1
j_gene: TRBJ1-2
abundance: few
d_gene: -
CDR3nt: TGCAGTGCTAGTATAGGGGATTTGGATGGCTACACCTTC
CDR3aa: CSASIGDLDGYTF

v_gene: TRBV20-1
j_gene: TRBJ2-1
abundance: -
d_gene: TRBD2
CDR3nt: TGCAGTGCAAGGACTAGCGGGACGTACAATGAGCAGTTCTTC
CDR3aa: CSARTSGTYNEQFF

v_gene: TRBV5-5
j_gene: TRBJ2-1
abundance: -
d_gene: -
CDR3nt: TGTGCCAGCAGTTTCGGGGTCTTCCATGAGCAGTTCTTC
CDR3aa: CASSFGVFHEQFF

v_gene: TRBV15
j_gene: TRBJ2-7
abundance: -
d_gene: -
CDR3nt: TGTGCCACCAGCAGAGTAGGGGTCCTTCGAGACGAGCAGTACTTC
CDR3aa: CATSRVGVLRDEQYF

v_gene: TRBV6-2/TRBV6-3
j_gene: TRBJ2-1
abundance: -
d_gene: -
CDR3nt: TGTGCCAGCAGTTACCTCAACCCCCATGAGGCTGAGCAGTTCTTC
CDR3aa: CASSYLNPHEAEQFF

v_gene: TRBV7-9
j_gene: TRBJ2-4
abundance: few
d_gene: TRBD2
CDR3nt: TGTGCCAGCAGCTTAGTACTAGCGAATAAAAACATTCAGTACTTC
CDR3aa: CASSLVLANKNIQYF

v_gene: TRBV20-1
j_gene: TRBJ2-1
abundance: -
d_gene: TRBD1
CDR3nt: TGCAGTGCTTCCCCCTTCCGGGACAGTCCCTTCTTC
CDR3aa: CSASPFRDSPFF

v_gene: TRBV3-1
j_gene: TRBJ2-1
abundance: -
d_gene: -
CDR3nt: TGTGCCAGCAGCCGGGCGAACAATGAGCAGTTCTTC
CDR3aa: CASSRANNEQFF

v_gene: TRBV18
j_gene: TRBJ2-3
abundance: many
d_gene: -
CDR3nt: TGTGCCAGCAGCCCAACTGGGGGCACAGATACGCAGTATTTT
CDR3aa: CASSPTGGTDTQYF

v_gene: TRBV20-1
j_gene: TRBJ1-2
abundance: few
d_gene: -
CDR3nt: TGCAGTGCCGCCTCAAGGGGGTTCCCCCTCTATGGCTACACCTTC
CDR3aa: CSAASRGFPLYGYTF

v_gene: TRBV7-3
j_gene: TRBJ2-1
abundance: -
d_gene: TRBD2
CDR3nt: TGTGCCAGCAGCTTAAAGGGAATGGGACTAGCGGGCTCCCGGGGGCTGTTTGAGCAGTTCTTC
CDR3aa: CASSLKGMGLAGSRGLFEQFF

v_gene: TRBV20-1
j_gene: TRBJ2-1
abundance: few
d_gene: -
CDR3nt: TGCAGTGGACTAGGATTAGCCGCCACGTACAATGAGCAGTTCTTC
CDR3aa: CSGLGLAATYNEQFF

v_gene: TRBV20-1
j_gene: TRBJ2-5
abundance: few
d_gene: -
CDR3nt: TGCAGTGCTAGAGATTTCAGTGAGACCCAGTACTTC
CDR3aa: CSARDFSETQYF

v_gene: TRBV7-3
j_gene: TRBJ2-1
abundance: many
d_gene: -
CDR3nt: TGTGCCAGCAGCTCCGGGTCCTACAATGAGCAGTTCTTC
CDR3aa: CASSSGSYNEQFF

v_gene: TRBV6-5
j_gene: TRBJ2-5
abundance: -
d_gene: -
CDR3nt: TGTGCCAGCAGTTACTCAGGCGGGAACGGTGGGGAGACCCAGTACTTC
CDR3aa: CASSYSGGNGGETQYF

v_gene: TRBV6-2/TRBV6-3
j_gene: TRBJ2-1
abundance: few
d_gene: TRBD2
CDR3nt: TGTGCCAGCAGTTATAGATCCAGCGCTAGCGGGAGTAGGGAGCAGTTCTTC
CDR3aa: CASSYRSSASGSREQFF

v_gene: TRBV7-3
j_gene: TRBJ2-5
abundance: -
d_gene: TRBD2
CDR3nt: TGTGCCAGCAGCTTACCAGCGGGGGGCCAAGAGACCCAGTACTTC
CDR3aa: CASSLPAGGQETQYF

v_gene: TRBV20-1
j_gene: TRBJ2-1
abundance: -
d_gene: TRBD2
CDR3nt: TGCAGTGCCGTAAAGATGGGGGGGAGCTACAATGAGCAGTTCTTC
CDR3aa: CSAVKMGGSYNEQFF

v_gene: TRBV30
j_gene: TRBJ2-2
abundance: -
d_gene: TRBD1
CDR3nt: TGTGCCTGGAGTTATGGACCGGGACAGGGGATCGCCGGGGAGCTGTTTTTT
CDR3aa: CAWSYGPGQGIAGELFF

v_gene: TRBV12-3/TRBV12-4
j_gene: TRBJ1-2
abundance: -
d_gene: -
CDR3nt: TGTGCCAGCAGTTTTGGGGTGGATAACTATGGCTACACCTTC
CDR3aa: CASSFGVDNYGYTF

v_gene: TRBV20-1
j_gene: TRBJ1-1
abundance: once
d_gene: -
CDR3nt: TGCAGTGCTAGACGACTCGACTTTAACACTGAAGCTTTCTTT
CDR3aa: CSARRLDFNTEAFF

v_gene: TRBV7-2
j_gene: TRBJ2-7
abundance: few
d_gene: -
CDR3nt: TGTGCCAGCACCGGGGTAGTGAACGGCGAGCAGTACTTC
CDR3aa: CASTGVVNGEQYF

v_gene: TRBV29-1
j_gene: TRBJ2-5
abundance: -
d_gene: TRBD2
CDR3nt: TGCAGCGCTGCACAGGGTGGGCTAGCGGGAGAGACCCAGTACTTC
CDR3aa: CSAAQGGLAGETQYF

v_gene: TRBV6-2/TRBV6-3
j_gene: TRBJ2-2
abundance: -
d_gene: TRBD2
CDR3nt: TGTGCCAGCAGCCGGGGACTACGGGAAACCGGGGAGCTGTTTTTT
CDR3aa: CASSRGLRETGELFF

v_gene: TRBV20-1
j_gene: TRBJ2-3
abundance: many
d_gene: -
CDR3nt: TGCAGTGCTAGTGGCAACCTGGCGGGCACAGATACGCAGTATTTT
CDR3aa: CSASGNLAGTDTQYF

v_gene: TRBV5-6
j_gene: TRBJ2-3
abundance: -
d_gene: TRBD2
CDR3nt: TGTGCCAGCAGCCGGGCGGGGGACTTGAGCACAGATACGCAGTATTTT
CDR3aa: CASSRAGDLSTDTQYF

v_gene: TRBV20-1
j_gene: TRBJ2-3
abundance: few
d_gene: -
CDR3nt: TGCAGTGCTGGGAATACGCAGTATTTT
CDR3aa: CSAGNTQYF

v_gene: TRBV24-1
j_gene: TRBJ1-1
abundance: few
d_gene: -
CDR3nt: TGTGCCACCAGGCAGAACACTGAAGCTTTCTTT
CDR3aa: CATRQNTEAFF

v_gene: TRBV12-3/TRBV12-4
j_gene: TRBJ2-2
abundance: many
d_gene: -
CDR3nt: TGTGCCAGCAGTTTAGTGGCGGGCCCAGGGGAGCTGTTTTTT
CDR3aa: CASSLVAGPGELFF

v_gene: TRBV2
j_gene: TRBJ2-2
abundance: -
d_gene: -
CDR3nt: TGTGCCAGCAGTGATGGAGCGCTTACTAACACCGGGGAGCTGTTTTTT
CDR3aa: CASSDGALTNTGELFF

v_gene: TRBV10-3
j_gene: TRBJ1-2
abundance: -
d_gene: -
CDR3nt: TGTGCCATCAGTGAGTCGGGCAACTATGGCTACACCTTC
CDR3aa: CAISESGNYGYTF